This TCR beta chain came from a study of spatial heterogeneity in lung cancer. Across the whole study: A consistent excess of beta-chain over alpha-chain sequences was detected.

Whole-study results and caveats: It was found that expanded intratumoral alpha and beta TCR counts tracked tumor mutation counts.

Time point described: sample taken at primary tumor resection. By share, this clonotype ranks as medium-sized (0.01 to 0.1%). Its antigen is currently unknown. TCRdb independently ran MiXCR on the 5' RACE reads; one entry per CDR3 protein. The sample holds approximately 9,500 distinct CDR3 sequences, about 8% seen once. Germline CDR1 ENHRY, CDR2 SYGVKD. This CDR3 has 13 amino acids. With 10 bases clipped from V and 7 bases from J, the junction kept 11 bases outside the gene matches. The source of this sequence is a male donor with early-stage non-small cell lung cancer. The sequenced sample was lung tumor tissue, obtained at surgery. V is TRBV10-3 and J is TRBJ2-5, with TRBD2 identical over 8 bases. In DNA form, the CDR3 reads TGTGCCAGCCTAGCGGGCCTCGACGGGACCCAGTACTTC. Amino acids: CASLAGLDGTQYF.